Listed here are 3 T cell receptor beta chains from one sample, sequenced in a study of T cell clones after liver transplantation (dated by TCRdb to the late 2010s). Receptors were amplified or captured by the immunoSEQ multiplex PCR assay. In TCRdb, the immuneACCESS table is reduced to in-frame sequences with V and J assigned. These tables do not hold every clone; where another copy was compared, an unresolved V gene accounts for under half, and the others remain unexplained. The sample yields fewer than 25,000 clones; 85% to 95% were counted once. The ten top clones hold approximately 25% of the sample. The sequenced sample was CD8+ T cells from blood, obtained roughly 25 months after liver transplant. All receptors come from a human patient who received a liver transplant. Following a transplant, some T cells may be graft donor cells, not patient cells.

The rearrangement links TRBV2 to TRBJ2-1, with TRBD2 matching over 9 bases. CDR3 size: 16 residues. V shed 6 bases and J 7 bases; nucleotides not matched to a gene: 13. The germline V gene has CDR1 SNHLY and CDR2 FYNNEI. The CDR3 region is CASRLRSSGRRNEQFF. In DNA form, the CDR3 reads TGTGCCAGCAGACTTCGAAGTAGCGGGAGAAGAAATGAGCAGTTCTTC.

This chain links TRBV5-4 with TRBJ2-5, with 9 bases lining up with TRBD1. Germline V gives CDR1 SGHNT, CDR2 YYREEE (reference sequence). The CDR3 is 17 residues long. V was clipped by 5 bases and J by 0 bases; unmatched bases: 11. The CDR3 nucleotides read TGTGCCAGCAGTTCCCGGGACAGGGAGGTCTACCAAGAGACCCAGTACTTC. Translation: CASSSRDREVYQETQYF.

This chain links TRBV21-1 with TRBJ2-7; the table's D call, TRBD2, has no DNA check behind it. TRBV21-1 is labeled a pseudogene. The CDR3 totals 16 residues. The CDR3: CASSFPLLRERYEQYF. In nucleotides, the CDR3 is TGTGCCAGCAGCTTCCCCCTTTTGCGGGAGAGGTACGAGCAGTACTTC.